The 11 T cell receptor beta chains given below trace back to one sample, sequenced in a study of cytomegalovirus exposure and HLA in healthy donors. Vbeta (60) and Jbeta (13) primers were used in the PCR. TCRdb's copy holds only in-frame clones and misses some; the assay was immunoSEQ multiplex PCR. Of under 150,000 clones in the sample, about 72% were seen once. Sequenced input: PBMCs. Every receptor here comes from a man aged 35-49 years in good health and CMV-seronegative.

The rearrangement uses TRBV7-9 and TRBJ2-5; 8 bases agree with TRBD1. The CDR3 has 15 amino acids. Germline CDR1 reads SEHNR; CDR2 reads FQNEAQ (reference sequence). The V gene end was trimmed by 1 base and the J gene end by 4 bases; junction bases not matched to a gene: 5. CDR3 DNA sequence: TGTGCCAGCAGCTTAGGACCAGGGGGCGTAGAGACCCAGTACTTC. Residues: CASSLGPGGVETQYF.

On this clone itself: The sample holds other DNA sequences that translate to the same CDR3. The chain couples TRBV7-9 to TRBJ1-1; 9 bases agree with TRBD1. J lost 4 bases, V lost 3 bases, and 0 bases had no gene match. Germline CDR1 reads SEHNR; CDR2 reads FQNEAQ (reference sequence). The CDR3 is made up of 13 amino acids. CDR3 region: CASSLTGGTEAFF. CDR3 bases: TGTGCCAGCAGCTTGACAGGGGGCACTGAAGCTTTCTTT.

This chain uses TRBV28 with TRBJ1-5; possibly TRBD1 for D (6 bases). The CDR3 has 16 residues. Germline CDR1 and CDR2: MDHEN and SYDVKM. The V and J ends lost 8 bases and 0 bases respectively, with 17 bases between them. CDR3 nucleotides: TGTGCCAGCGGCCGGGACACCGATTATAGCAATCAGCCCCAGCATTTT. Translated: CASGRDTDYSNQPQHF.

The sample holds one count of this clone. J is TRBJ2-2 and V is TRBV7-9; 7 nucleotides line up with TRBD1. The CDR3 sequence is 17 residues long. The junction had 10 bases not matched to a gene; V was cut back by 1 base and J by 5 bases. Per the germline V gene, CDR1 is SEHNR and CDR2 is FQNEAQ (reference sequence). CDR3 region: CASSLVGARGKTGELFF. In nucleotides, the CDR3 is TGTGCCAGCAGCTTAGTGGGCGCCAGGGGGAAGACCGGGGAGCTGTTTTTT.

This clone was seen only a few times. This chain uses TRBV4-1 with TRBJ2-7; a weak D match, TRBD2 (5 bases). The CDR3 totals 14 residues. CDR1 is MGHRA and CDR2 is YSYEKL in the germline V gene. V dropped 3 bases and J dropped 3 bases, with 12 bases sitting between them. CDR3 DNA: TGCGCCAGCAGCCACCTACTAGGCGTCTACGAGCAGTACTTC. Protein: CASSHLLGVYEQYF.

The V call is TRBV18, the J call TRBJ2-5; 7 positions match TRBD2. The CDR3 has 13 amino acids. Per germline, CDR1 KGHSH and CDR2 LQKENI. The junction had 3 bases not matched to a gene; V was cut back by 3 bases and J by 5 bases. The CDR3 bases are TGTGCCAGCTCACCGACCGGGGGGGAGACCCAGTACTTC. Translation: CASSPTGGETQYF.

This clone has just one count. The V and J genes are TRBV30 and TRBJ1-1, with D unresolved. The V and J ends lost 5 bases and 0 bases respectively, with 10 bases between them. CDR3 length equals 13 residues. Germline CDR1 is GTSNPN and CDR2 is SVGIG (reference sequence). The CDR3 loop reads CAWLGQMNTEAFF. The CDR3 DNA reads as TGTGCCTGGCTTGGGCAGATGAACACTGAAGCTTTCTTT.

This clone was counted once. The chain carries TRBV9 and TRBJ2-5; possibly TRBD2 for D (5 bases). V was cut by 0 bases and J by 2 bases, with 11 bases left in between. The V gene's germline CDR1 is SGDLS and CDR2 YYNGEE. The CDR3 is made up of 15 amino acids. CDR3 loop: CASSVGLAKQETQYF. CDR3 DNA: TGTGCCAGCAGCGTAGGGCTAGCAAAACAAGAGACCCAGTACTTC.

CDR3 sequence reads: CASSETGTNTEAFF. The CDR3 DNA reads TGTGCCAGCAGTGAAACAGGAACTAACACTGAAGCTTTCTTT. This sequence joins TRBV6-1 and TRBJ1-1; TRBD1 might be the D (5 bases). The V gene lost 2 bases and the J gene lost 2 bases, with 9 bases spanning the gap. The germline CDR1 and CDR2 sequences are MNHNS and SASEGT. The CDR3 runs to 14 residues.

The chain uses TRBV29-1 and TRBJ1-4; D ambiguous. The CDR3 is 14 residues long. V was clipped by 6 bases and J by 5 bases, with 16 bases between them. Germline V CDR1 and CDR2: SQVTM, ANQGSEA. The CDR3 is CSVSILGGNEKLFF. CDR3 nucleotide sequence: TGCAGCGTCTCCATCCTTGGCGGGAATGAAAAACTGTTTTTT.

The chain combines TRBV7-2 with TRBJ2-1, with a tentative D call TRBD2 (7 bases). This CDR3 is built from 15 residues. V was clipped by 2 bases and J by 6 bases, with 14 bases between them. Germline assignment: CDR1 SGHTA and CDR2 FQGNSA. CDR3 in amino acids: CASSLYGGPSNEQFF. As DNA, the CDR3 is TGTGCCAGCAGCTTATACGGGGGGCCTTCCAATGAGCAGTTCTTC.